This TCR beta chain was recorded in a study of T cell responses to AZD1222 COVID-19 vaccine. Assay used: immunoSEQ multiplex PCR; TCRdb lists only in-frame clones, some missing. The table has about 150,000 clones, around nine tenths seen once; the top ten hold roughly 3.7%. Of note for this clone: Its antigen is not known.

The CDR3 contains 18 residues. Losses at the gene ends were 3 bases for V and 0 bases for J; bases not matched to a gene: 11. Study-level findings and limits: Per reports, nearly half of all spike-specific TCRs target regions that are unmutated in variants. Only a handful of individuals given AZD1222 were seropositive at baseline.

The sequenced sample was peripheral blood, obtained on day 0 of AZD1222 vaccination. The gene calls are TRBV23-1 and TRBJ2-1, with 7 bases that match TRBD1. TRBV23-1 is treated as an ORF (open reading frame) with a function not yet certain. The TCR was taken from an adult in good health. The CDR3 loop is CASSHPHGQACSYNEQFF. CDR3 DNA sequence: TGCGCCAGCAGTCATCCCCACGGACAGGCTTGCTCCTACAATGAGCAGTTCTTC.